The 12 T cell receptor beta chains in this list originate from one sample, sequenced in a study of cytomegalovirus exposure and HLA in healthy donors. PCR amplification relied on 60 Vbeta primers (plus 13 Jbeta primers). TCRdb's table, derived via immunoSEQ multiplex PCR, lists solely in-frame clones and lacks some. The table includes 150,000 to 200,000 clones, about four fifths detected once. Sequenced sample: PBMCs. These receptor sequences come from a woman aged 25 to 39 in good health and CMV-seropositive.

V usage is TRBV7-9 and J usage is TRBJ2-5, with TRBD2 matching 7 bases. This CDR3 has 15 residues. With V trimmed by 2 bases and J by 6 bases, 9 bases remained unmatched. Germline V gives CDR1 SEHNR, CDR2 FQNEAQ (reference sequence). The CDR3 sequence: CASSLLGLGVKTQYF. CDR3 in DNA: TGTGCCAGCAGCTTACTCGGACTAGGAGTCAAGACCCAGTACTTC.

The V gene is TRBV6-1, the J gene TRBJ2-1; TRBD1 matches 9 bases. The CDR3 runs 13 residues. Losses at the gene ends were 8 bases for V and 6 bases for J; bases not matched to a gene: 5. Germline V gives CDR1 MNHNS, CDR2 SASEGT. The CDR3 bases are TGTGCCAGCTTGGGACAGGGAGGCAATGAGCAGTTCTTC. This codes for CASLGQGGNEQFF.

This clone was observed a few times. The chain recombines TRBV2 with TRBJ1-2, with unresolved D. This CDR3 has 13 amino acids. V shed 1 base and J shed 3 bases, with 6 bases lying between them. Looked up from germline, CDR1 is SNHLY and CDR2 is FYNNEI. The CDR3 protein is CASSEGGDYGYTF. CDR3 in DNA: TGTGCCAGCAGTGAAGGGGGAGACTATGGCTACACCTTC.

In DNA form, the CDR3 reads TGTGCCAGCAGTTTCTTCACAGGGCCCAGCGAGCAGTACTTC. It translates to CASSFFTGPSEQYF. The rearrangement uses TRBV28 and TRBJ2-7; D perhaps matches TRBD1 (6 bases). The CDR3 runs to 14 residues. V was pared by 3 bases and J by 6 bases, with 15 bases between. Germline CDR1 reads MDHEN; CDR2 reads SYDVKM.

The rearrangement links TRBV13 to TRBJ1-4; 7 bases are shared with TRBD1. Germline CDR1 and CDR2: PRHDT and FYEKMQ (reference sequence). This CDR3 region has 14 residues. The trim removed 3 bases at V and 8 bases at J, leaving 6 bases unmatched. The CDR3, as DNA: TGTGCCAGCAGCTTTCAAAGGGGGCCGGAAAAACTGTTTTTT. Protein: CASSFQRGPEKLFF. Drawing the rest from reference TRBV13 and TRBJ1-4, the complete variable domain is AAGVIQSPRHLIKEKRETATLKCYPIPRHDTVYWYQQGPGQDPQFLISFYEKMQSDKGSIPDRFSAQQFSDYHSELNMSSLELGDSALYFCASSFQRGPEKLFFGSGTQLSVL.

This clone was observed a single time. The chain uses TRBV5-4 and TRBJ2-2; 8 bases line up with TRBD2. The V gene's germline CDR1 is SGHNT and CDR2 YYREEE (reference sequence). Trimming took 6 bases from V and 4 from J; bases not matched to a gene: 2. CDR3 length: 13 amino acids. The CDR3, as DNA: TGTGCCAGCAAACTAGCGGTCACCGGGGAGCTGTTTTTT. This sequence encodes CASKLAVTGELFF.

The chain recombines TRBV6-4 with TRBJ1-2; a possible D gene is TRBD1 (6 bases). Trimming removed 7 bases from V and 4 bases from J, with 19 bases in between. The CDR3 loop spans 15 amino acids. The germline V gene has CDR1 MRHNA and CDR2 SNTAGT. This CDR3 reads CASTREGGGSYGYTF. For the CDR3, the DNA is TGTGCCAGCACTCGTGAGGGGGGCGGGAGCTATGGCTACACCTTC.

The chain links TRBV5-1 to TRBJ1-1, with 12 bases that match TRBD1. The V gene end was trimmed by 4 bases and the J gene end by 0 bases; junction bases not matched to a gene: 19. Germline lookup yields CDR1 SGHRS and CDR2 YFSETQ. The CDR3 is 21 amino acids. The DNA of the CDR3 is TGCGCCAGCAGCGCCCTGTGGGGACAGGGGGCTACTCGCAGAGTGAACACTGAAGCTTTCTTT. Translating gives CASSALWGQGATRRVNTEAFF.

This clone was observed once. The V gene is TRBV6-4, the J gene TRBJ2-2; TRBD2 is a possible D gene (5 bases). The V and J ends lost 5 bases and 2 bases respectively, with 9 bases between them. This CDR3 region has 14 residues. Germline loops: CDR1 MRHNA, CDR2 SNTAGT. CDR3 nucleotides: TGTGCCAGCAGTTTTGAGGGAAACACCGGGGAGCTGTTTTTT. Translation: CASSFEGNTGELFF.

CDR3 sequence (DNA): TGTGCCAGCTCACCAAGGACTAGCGGGAGGCTAATACAAGGGAATGAGCAGTTCTTC. It codes for CASSPRTSGRLIQGNEQFF. The chain recombines TRBV18 with TRBJ2-1; 14 nucleotides line up with TRBD2. CDR3 length equals 19 residues. V dropped 2 bases and J dropped 7; count of bases not matched to a gene: 13. Germline V gene data show CDR1 as KGHSH and CDR2 as LQKENI.

The rearrangement uses TRBV5-1 and TRBJ2-3; D ambiguous. Germline lookup yields CDR1 SGHRS and CDR2 YFSETQ. The ends were cut back, 0 bases at V and 0 bases at J, with 8 bases in the middle. This CDR3 comprises 15 residues. CDR3 residues: CASSLAHGSTDTQYF. CDR3 DNA: TGCGCCAGCAGCTTGGCCCACGGGAGCACAGATACGCAGTATTTT.

The V gene is TRBV30, the J gene TRBJ1-2; 10 bases agree with TRBD1. Germline CDR1 and CDR2: GTSNPN and SVGIG (reference sequence). The length of the CDR3 is 14 residues. With 2 bases clipped from V and 6 bases from J, the junction kept 6 bases outside the gene matches. The CDR3 nucleotides are TGTGCCTGGAGTCCCCGACAGGGGGCAAATGGCTACACCTTC. It encodes CAWSPRQGANGYTF.